The T cell receptor beta chain under discussion was sequenced for a study of Ad26.COV2.S vaccination and SARS-CoV-2 variants. Specified treatment: around 19 received Ad26.COV2.S at low or high dose, single or two shots; 5 received placebo; per-sample allocation not given. Repertoires come from day 63 after the first vaccine or placebo injection. The data were produced by immunoSEQ multiplex PCR, yet TCRdb's version contains in-frame clones alone and is incomplete. The data show 350,000 to 500,000 clones, with about 93% seen just once and 12% held by the top ten. The CDR3 sequence is 15 residues long. V was cut by 0 bases and J by 4 bases, with 12 bases left in between. Germline values: CDR1 GTSNPN, CDR2 SVGIG (reference sequence).

The sequences come from peripheral blood, collected in a trial of Ad26.COV2.S vaccine versus placebo. This clonotype was sampled from a person aged 18-60 years who received the Ad26.COV2.S COVID-19 vaccine or a placebo. The chain is built from TRBV30 and TRBJ2-2; D is possibly TRBD1 or TRBD2 (6 bases each). CDR3 sequence: CAWSVPGAGTGELFF. The CDR3 coding sequence is TGTGCCTGGAGTGTTCCGGGGGCCGGCACCGGGGAGCTGTTTTTT.